One and the same sample provided the 23 T cell receptor beta chains below, sequenced in a study of blood T cells in healthy people across ages. The use of a sample-barcoded 5' primer and a J-beta primer mix characterized a second PCR of 7 to 11 cycles. Using its own MiXCR run on the 5' RACE reads, TCRdb lists one record per CDR3 protein. This sample has 1.8 million or so distinct CDR3 sequences; roughly 43% occur once, and the top ten carry under 25%. The sequenced sample consisted of blood. The source of these receptors is a human donor in good health.

This chain links TRBV4-1 with TRBJ2-4; no definite D call. TRBJ2-7 matches the DNA end more closely, so the J call is doubtful. Germline V lookup: CDR1 MGHRA, CDR2 YSYEKL. CDR3 length: 14 residues. The CDR3 spells CASSQDIRASEQYF. The CDR3, as DNA: TGCGCCAGCAGCCAAGACATCAGAGCGAGCGAGCAGTACTTC.

The gene calls are TRBV6-6 and TRBJ1-4, with D possibly matching TRBD1 (5 bases). From germline, CDR1 is MNHNY and CDR2 SVGAGI (reference sequence). V was cut by 8 bases and J by 0 bases, with 10 bases left in between. The CDR3 loop spans 14 amino acids. The CDR3 region has the DNA TGTGCCAGCCGAATGGGACCAACTAATGAAAAACTGTTTTTT. It is translated as CASRMGPTNEKLFF.

The chain links TRBV20-1 to TRBJ2-7; 9 nucleotides match TRBD1. This CDR3 region has 17 residues. Germline trimming cut 3 bases from V and 2 bases from J; bases unmatched to any gene: 14. Germline CDR1 reads DFQATT; CDR2 reads SNEGSKA (reference sequence). This CDR3 is CSARDTGTGKYPYEQYF. CDR3 coding DNA: TGCAGTGCTAGGGATACCGGGACAGGGAAATATCCCTACGAGCAGTACTTC.

This clonotype was detected ten times or more. V is TRBV12-3 or TRBV12-4 and J is TRBJ2-1; a weak D match, TRBD2 (6 bases). With 8 bases removed from V and 0 bases from J, the gap between germline ends came to 11 bases. There are 14 residues in the CDR3. The CDR3 reads CASGRGSSYNEQFF. In DNA, the CDR3 is TGTGCCAGCGGCCGGGGGAGCTCCTACAATGAGCAGTTCTTC.

This chain connects TRBV18 to TRBJ2-7; 10 nucleotides match TRBD1. From germline, CDR1 is KGHSH and CDR2 LQKENI. The CDR3 has 15 residues. Losses at the gene ends were 6 bases for V and 6 bases for J; bases not matched to a gene: 11. The CDR3: CASSPKDRGIVEQYF. The CDR3, as DNA: TGTGCCAGCTCTCCGAAGGACAGGGGGATCGTCGAGCAGTACTTC.

Comments on this clonotype: Sequence at one end of the junction differs from germline and may be a read error. The chain is built from TRBV6-2 or TRBV6-3 and TRBJ2-7; 7 bases fit TRBD1. Germline lookup yields CDR1 MNHEY and CDR2 SVGEGT. The CDR3 loop spans 14 amino acids. CDR3: CASSYGDRDYEEYF. CDR3 in DNA: TGTGCCAGCAGTTACGGGGACAGAGATTACGAGGAGTACTTC.

The chain uses TRBV29-1 and TRBJ2-1, with 12 bases lining up with TRBD2. Germline CDR1 and CDR2: SQVTM and ANQGSEA. Trimming took 4 bases from V and 5 from J; bases not matched to a gene: 27. The CDR3 extends over 22 amino acids. DNA for the CDR3: TGCAGCGTTGCAAGGCGGCACCCGAGCGGACTAGCGGGAAGCCTTCGACACAATGAGCAGTTCTTC. It is translated as CSVARRHPSGLAGSLRHNEQFF.

Regarding this clonotype: The junction does not match germline at one end; this may be a read error. This sequence joins TRBV7-9 and TRBJ2-6; D call uncertain. The CDR3 extends over 17 amino acids. Germline values: CDR1 SEHNR, CDR2 FQNEAQ (reference sequence). The CDR3 bases are TGTGCCAACAGCTTAGAGAAAGCTAGCTCTGGGGCCAACGTCCTGACTTTC. Protein product: CANSLEKASSGANVLTF.

The J gene is TRBJ1-3, the V gene TRBV28; possible D gene TRBD1, 5 bases. Trimming shortened V by 6 bases and J by 0 bases, and 15 bases separated the two germline ends. The CDR3 consists of 16 residues. Germline values: CDR1 MDHEN, CDR2 SYDVKM. CDR3 in DNA: TGTGCCAGCAGACCAGACAGTTCCTACTCTGGAAACACCATATATTTT. Translation gives CASRPDSSYSGNTIYF.

V usage is TRBV6-1 and J usage is TRBJ1-5; tentatively, D is TRBD1 (6 bases). Germline CDR1 reads MNHNS; CDR2 reads SASEGT. CDR3 length: 22 residues. V gave up 8 bases and J gave up 0 bases, with 35 bases separating them. CDR3 amino acids: CASRHYVGRGGQTKNSNQPQHF. Here the CDR3 DNA reads TGTGCCAGCCGACATTATGTCGGAAGGGGAGGACAGACAAAAAATAGCAATCAGCCCCAGCATTTT.

The chain carries TRBV20-1 and TRBJ2-2; no reliable D call. This CDR3 has 16 residues. Trimming cost V 0 bases and J 4 bases, with 15 bases left between them. Germline assignment: CDR1 DFQATT and CDR2 SNEGSKA (reference sequence). CDR3 residues: CSARDLRSVGTGELFF. The CDR3 coding sequence is TGCAGTGCTAGAGATCTCAGGTCCGTAGGCACCGGGGAGCTGTTTTTT.

The CDR3 region is CASSVTSGQGYYEQYF. The CDR3 DNA sequence: TGTGCCAGCAGCGTAACCTCGGGACAGGGATATTACGAGCAGTACTTC. The chain carries TRBV7-9 and TRBJ2-7, with 9 bases identical to TRBD1. This CDR3 is built from 16 residues. The V segment lost 5 bases and the J segment 4 bases; nucleotides outside the gene matches: 12. The V gene's germline CDR1 is SEHNR and CDR2 FQNEAQ (reference sequence).

This clonotype was observed a handful of times. V gene TRBV4-3 combines with J gene TRBJ2-3, with TRBD2 matching 9 bases. The V and J ends lost 1 base and 2 bases, in that order; junction bases with no gene match: 7. The CDR3 is 17 amino acids. Germline V gives CDR1 LGHNA, CDR2 YSLEER. DNA of the CDR3: TGCGCCAGCAGCCAAGCTCATTCTAGCGGGGCCACAGATACGCAGTATTTT. Protein product: CASSQAHSSGATDTQYF.

This clonotype showed up just a few times. V is TRBV7-9 and J is TRBJ2-5; tentative D call: TRBD1 (6 bases). Germline CDR1 reads SEHNR; CDR2 reads FQNEAQ (reference sequence). CDR3 length: 14 residues. V lost 5 bases, J lost 4 bases, and 14 bases lay in between. Here the CDR3 reads CASSPVLGAETQYF. The CDR3 nucleotides are TGTGCCAGCAGCCCCGTCCTGGGGGCAGAGACCCAGTACTTC.

This clonotype was picked up a small number of times. This chain connects TRBV20-1 to TRBJ2-7; a possible D gene is TRBD1 (7 bases). The V end was cut by 6 bases, the J end by 3 bases, with 21 bases between. CDR3 length: 15 residues. From germline, CDR1 is DFQATT and CDR2 SNEGSKA (reference sequence). The CDR3 loop reads CSAPRTGEDYYEQYF. The CDR3 DNA is TGCAGTGCCCCACGAACAGGGGAGGATTACTACGAGCAGTACTTC.

Regarding this clonotype: Germline and junction disagree at one end, which may indicate a read error. The rearrangement uses TRBV29-1 and TRBJ1-2, with a possible D match to TRBD1 (6 bases). Germline CDR1 SQVTM, CDR2 ANQGSEA. CDR3 length: 14 residues. The CDR3 loop reads CTFLRGGGDYGSTF. DNA for the CDR3: TGCACCTTCCTAAGGGGAGGGGGGGACTATGGCTCCACCTTC. Based on the CDR3 plus reference TRBV29-1 and TRBJ1-2, the full variable domain is SAVISQKPSRDICQRGTSLTIQCQVDSQVTMMFWYRQQPGQSLTLIATANQGSEATYESGFVIDKFPISRPNLTFSTLTVSNMSPEDSSIYLCTFLRGGGDYGSTFGSGTRLTVV.

This clonotype was seen at least ten times. The chain couples TRBV29-1 to TRBJ2-7, with unresolved D. Trimming removed 7 bases from V and 0 bases from J, with 16 bases in between. This CDR3 spans 14 amino acids. The V gene's germline CDR1 is SQVTM and CDR2 ANQGSEA. The CDR3 DNA follows: TGCAGCGGTCAAGAGGATTCAAGCTCCTACGAGCAGTACTTC. Protein product: CSGQEDSSSYEQYF.

The V call is TRBV12-3 or TRBV12-4, the J call TRBJ2-1, with D unclear. CDR3 size: 15 residues. V lost 4 bases to trimming and J lost 6 bases, with 16 bases between them. CDR3 in amino acids: CASSSELYPLNEQFF. Written as DNA, the CDR3 is TGTGCCAGCAGTTCCGAGCTTTATCCCCTCAATGAGCAGTTCTTC.

V usage is TRBV7-3 and J usage is TRBJ2-1, with 10 nucleotides matching TRBD2. V trimming: 4 bases; J trimming: 8 bases; junction bases outside the gene matches: 11. This CDR3 is 16 amino acids long. Germline V lookup: CDR1 SGHTA, CDR2 FQGTGA. The CDR3 region is CASSSGFPSGGDEQFF. CDR3 in DNA: TGTGCCAGCAGCTCAGGGTTCCCTAGCGGGGGTGATGAGCAGTTCTTC.

The sample holds many counts of this clonotype. The genes are TRBV5-6 and TRBJ2-7; 8 bases are shared with TRBD2. V was pared by 5 bases and J by 0 bases, with 10 bases of the junction left unmatched. The CDR3 extends over 16 amino acids. CDR1 and CDR2 (germline): SGHDT, YYEEEE. DNA for the CDR3: TGTGCCAGCAGTCTGGGAGCGGGGGATCACTCCTACGAGCAGTACTTC. Translation gives CASSLGAGDHSYEQYF.

This clonotype was seen more than once but under ten times. The CDR3 DNA is TGTGCCAGCAGGGTCTTGAGGCGGAATGAGCAGTACTTC. Protein sequence: CASRVLRRNEQYF. The chain links TRBV6-1 to TRBJ2-5; no reliable D call. CDR1 and CDR2 from the germline V gene are MNHNS and SASEGT. Trimming removed 6 bases at V and 11 bases at J, with 19 bases between. CDR3 length: 13 amino acids.

This clonotype was found a few times. This chain uses TRBV9 with TRBJ1-2; D might be TRBD1 (5 bases). Germline V lookup: CDR1 SGDLS, CDR2 YYNGEE. The CDR3 is made up of 19 amino acids. V gave up 3 bases and J gave up 0 bases, with 24 bases separating them. DNA for the CDR3: TGTGCCAGCAGCGGCATATTACAGGAGGCTGGGGAAACTAACTATGGCTACACCTTC. Translation gives CASSGILQEAGETNYGYTF. The variable domain in full, with the rest retrieved from reference TRBV9 and TRBJ1-2, is DSGVTQTPKHLITATGQRVTLRCSPRSGDLSVYWYQQSLDQGLQFLIQYYNGEERAKGNILERFSAQQFPDLHSELNLSSLELGDSALYFCASSGILQEAGETNYGYTFGSGTRLTVV.

The table lists this clonotype with a few counts. V and J are TRBV7-2 and TRBJ2-4; 11 positions match TRBD2. This CDR3 contains 17 residues. V dropped 5 bases and J dropped 6; count of bases not matched to a gene: 12. CDR1 and CDR2 (germline): SGHTA, FQGNSA. The CDR3 nucleotides read TGTGCCAGCAGCCCTCAGATAGCGGGGGGGCTGGGAAACATTCAGTACTTC. Translating gives CASSPQIAGGLGNIQYF.